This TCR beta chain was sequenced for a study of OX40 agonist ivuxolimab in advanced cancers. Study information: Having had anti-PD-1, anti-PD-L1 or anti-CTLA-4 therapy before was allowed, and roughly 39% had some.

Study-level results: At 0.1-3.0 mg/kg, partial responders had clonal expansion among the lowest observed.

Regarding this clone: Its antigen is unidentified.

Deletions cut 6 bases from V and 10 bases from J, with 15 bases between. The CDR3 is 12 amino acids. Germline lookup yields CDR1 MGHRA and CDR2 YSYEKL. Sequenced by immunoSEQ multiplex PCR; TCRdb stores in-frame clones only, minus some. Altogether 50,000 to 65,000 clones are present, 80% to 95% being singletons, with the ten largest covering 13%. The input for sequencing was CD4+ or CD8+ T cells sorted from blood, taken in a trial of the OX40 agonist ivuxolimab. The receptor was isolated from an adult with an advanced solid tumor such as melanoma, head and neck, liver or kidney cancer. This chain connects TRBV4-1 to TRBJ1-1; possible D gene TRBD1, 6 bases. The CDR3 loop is CASSGQLHPAFF. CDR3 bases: TGCGCCAGCAGTGGACAGTTACATCCAGCTTTCTTT.